This entry concerns a single TCR beta chain. The antigen remains unidentified. Per germline, CDR1 SGHTA and CDR2 FQGNSA. The CDR3 sequence is 17 residues long. This sample stems from a study of OX40 agonist ivuxolimab in advanced cancers. Study-wide context: Eligibility admitted prior anti-PD-1, anti-PD-L1 or anti-CTLA-4 therapy; roughly 37% had some. Study-wide results and caveats: Both blood CD4+ and CD8+ T cells showed clonal growth by week 6 at 0.1 to 3.0 mg/kg. Compared with others, partial responders at 0.1-3.0 mg/kg displayed clonal expansion among the lowest.

Data came from immunoSEQ multiplex PCR; TCRdb stores just in-frame clones and leaves some out. The sample consists of over 20,000 clones, over 80% of them appearing once. A history of autoimmune disease or systemic immunosuppression excluded patients. Sample: CD4+ or CD8+ T cells sorted from blood, taken in a trial of the OX40 agonist ivuxolimab. The receptor was isolated from an adult with an advanced solid tumor such as melanoma, head and neck, liver or kidney cancer. This chain links TRBV7-2 with TRBJ2-5, with TRBD2 identical over 8 bases. The J call may be mistaken, given a closer DNA end match to TRBJ2-7. CDR3 residues: CASSLDRASGFPYEQYF. CDR3 in DNA: TGTGCCAGCAGCTTAGACAGGGCTAGCGGGTTTCCCTACGAGCAGTACTTC.